The 10 T cell receptor beta chains below were found in one sample sequenced in a study of control samples from healthy donors and cancer patients (dated by TCRdb to about 2020). The library was generated by the immunoSEQ multiplex PCR assay. TCRdb took over this immuneACCESS table, retaining in-frame rearrangements with V and J assigned. Such tables are incomplete; in checked studies, under half of the missing clones stem from an unresolved V gene, and the remainder is unexplained. This sample comprises 150,000 to 170,000 clones, around 96% of them detected only once. Clones ranked in the top ten supply approximately 5.7% of the sample. Sequencing was performed on blood. The receptors originated from a man in his forties or fifties in good health.

The chain has TRBV11-2 and TRBJ1-1; D is perhaps TRBD1 (5 bases). The ends were cut back, 5 bases at V and 1 base at J, with 17 bases in the middle. The CDR3 has 16 residues. Germline V gene data show CDR1 as SGHAT and CDR2 as FQNNGV. The CDR3 protein is CASSGAMGGRNTEAFF. For the CDR3, the DNA is TGTGCCAGCAGCGGGGCCATGGGGGGAAGGAACACTGAAGCTTTCTTT. The entire variable domain, with the rest obtained from reference TRBV11-2 and TRBJ1-1, is as follows: EAGVAQSPRYKIIEKRQSVAFWCNPISGHATLYWYQQILGQGPKLLIQFQNNGVVDDSQLPKDRFSAERLKGVDSTLKIQPAKLEDSAVYLCASSGAMGGRNTEAFFGQGTRLTVV.

The chain recombines TRBV27 with TRBJ2-1; TRBD2 agrees at 10 bases. Germline V gives CDR1 MNHEY, CDR2 SMNVEV (reference sequence). The CDR3 consists of 19 residues. V gave up 0 bases and J gave up 8 bases; unmatched junction bases: 16. CDR3 amino acids: CASSLSPLRLAGRRDEQFF. CDR3 bases: TGTGCCAGCAGTTTATCCCCTCTTCGACTAGCGGGTCGACGGGATGAGCAGTTCTTC.

The rearrangement links TRBV6-1 to TRBJ2-7; 8 nucleotides agree with TRBD1. Germline CDR1 and CDR2: MNHNS and SASEGT. V lost 3 bases to trimming and J lost 3 bases; unmatched junction nucleotides: 7. The CDR3 runs 15 residues. The CDR3 DNA reads TGTGCCAGCAGTGATCTCCGGACAGGGCTCTACGAGCAGTACTTC. It specifies CASSDLRTGLYEQYF.

The chain links TRBV3-1 (or the pseudogene TRBV3-2) to TRBJ1-6; tentatively, D is TRBD1 (5 bases). Deletions cut 4 bases from V and 15 bases from J, with 13 bases between. Germline assignment: CDR1 LGHDT and CDR2 YNNKEL (reference sequence). The CDR3 consists of 12 residues. The CDR3 DNA follows: TGTGCCAGCAGCCCACTTGGAGGGGACCTCCACTTT. Protein product: CASSPLGGDLHF.

The V gene is TRBV19, the J gene TRBJ1-1; TRBD1 is a possible D gene (6 bases). Looked up from germline, CDR1 is LNHDA and CDR2 is SQIVND (reference sequence). The CDR3 covers 12 residues. V gave up 3 bases and J gave up 8 bases, with 10 bases separating them. DNA of the CDR3: TGTGCCAGTAGTATCGGACAGACCGAAGCTTTCTTT. Translation gives CASSIGQTEAFF.

The gene calls are TRBV5-6 and TRBJ2-7; no definite D call. V lost 0 bases and J lost 3, with 4 bases in between. CDR3 length equals 12 residues. From germline, CDR1 is SGHDT and CDR2 YYEEEE. CDR3 loop: CASSLASYEQYF. The CDR3 coding sequence is TGTGCCAGCAGCTTGGCCAGCTACGAGCAGTACTTC.

The V and J genes are TRBV27 and TRBJ1-2; no reliable D call. This CDR3 is built from 13 residues. Germline CDR1 MNHEY, CDR2 SMNVEV (reference sequence). The germline V and J ends were trimmed by 6 bases and 7 bases, with 15 bases remaining between them. The chain's CDR3 is CASRPSGRIGYTF. DNA for the CDR3: TGTGCCAGCAGACCCTCCGGACGAATTGGCTACACCTTC.

This chain's CDR3 is CASSPDRGPSYNEQFF. The CDR3 DNA reads as TGTGCCAGCAGCCCTGATCGGGGGCCTTCCTACAATGAGCAGTTCTTC. This chain uses TRBV3-1 (or the pseudogene TRBV3-2) with TRBJ2-1; D tentatively reads TRBD1 or TRBD2 (6 bases each). Per the germline V gene, CDR1 is LGHDT and CDR2 is YNNKEL (reference sequence). The CDR3 totals 16 residues. Trimming took 4 bases from V and 1 from J, leaving 14 bases between them.

This chain links TRBV9 with TRBJ1-1; TRBD1 aligns across 8 bases. CDR1 and CDR2 from the germline V gene are SGDLS and YYNGEE. Losses at the gene ends were 3 bases for V and 4 bases for J; bases not matched to a gene: 11. This CDR3 contains 16 residues. In DNA form, the CDR3 reads TGTGCCAGCAGCGCCGGGGGGGCAGGGGGCGGCACTGAAGCTTTCTTT. Amino acids: CASSAGGAGGGTEAFF.

The gene calls are TRBV5-8 and TRBJ2-1; the match to TRBD1 covers 8 bases. CDR3 length: 16 amino acids. Germline V gives CDR1 SGHTS, CDR2 YDEGEE. After removal of 0 bases from V and 9 bases from J, the junction contained 11 bases not matched to a gene. The CDR3 is CASSLGGRGQLIEQFF. The CDR3 nucleotides read TGTGCCAGCAGCTTGGGGGGCAGGGGGCAGCTAATTGAGCAGTTCTTC.